A single sample gave rise to the 8 T cell receptor beta chains below, sequenced in a study of identical twins. TCRdb re-called the 5' RACE reads through MiXCR, storing one row per CDR3 protein. The repertoire holds 200,000 or so distinct CDR3 sequences, with roughly 15% as singletons. These same data were also listed under a study on T cells expressing NK-cell markers.

The specimen sequenced was CD8+ T cells sorted from blood. All receptors derive from a woman aged 18-29 years in good health.

This clonotype was found many times. Here the CDR3 DNA reads TGTGCCATCAGTGAGTCGGGACAGCCCTACACTGAAGCTTTCTTT. This encodes CAISESGQPYTEAFF. This chain joins TRBV10-3 and TRBJ1-1, with 7 bases aligning to TRBD1. J was trimmed by 3 bases and V by 0 bases; bases with no gene match: 4. Germline CDR1 and CDR2: ENHRY and SYGVKD. The CDR3 has 15 amino acids.

This clonotype was recorded a few times. The chain has TRBV4-3 and TRBJ2-3; TRBD2 matches 10 bases. The CDR3 totals 17 residues. Trimming at V came to 0 bases and at J to 6 bases, leaving 9 bases not matched to a gene. The V gene's germline CDR1 is LGHNA and CDR2 YSLEER. DNA of the CDR3: TGCGCCAGCAGCCAAGAACTAGCGGGGTCTTCTGGGGATACGCAGTATTTT. Protein sequence: CASSQELAGSSGDTQYF.

This clonotype has a handful of counts. The chain employs TRBV20-1 and TRBJ2-1; 7 bases line up with TRBD2. The germline gives CDR1 DFQATT, CDR2 SNEGSKA (reference sequence). V lost 6 bases, J lost 8 bases, and 16 bases stayed unmatched. This CDR3 is 15 amino acids long. The CDR3 nucleotides read TGCAGTGCCCGTTACCCCGCGGGGAGGGGCTATGAGCAGTTCTTC. It encodes CSARYPAGRGYEQFF.

This clonotype was picked up a small number of times. V and J are TRBV12-3 or TRBV12-4 and TRBJ2-5, with a possible D match to TRBD2 (6 bases). V lost 3 bases and J 3 bases, leaving 11 bases between the germline ends. The CDR3 runs 14 residues. The CDR3 spells CASSFQPGEETQYF. CDR3 DNA sequence: TGTGCCAGCAGTTTTCAACCGGGGGAAGAGACCCAGTACTTC.

This clonotype was seen a handful of times. The genes are TRBV20-1 and TRBJ2-3; 10 nucleotides line up with TRBD2. The CDR3 is 15 amino acids. CDR1 and CDR2 (germline): DFQATT, SNEGSKA (reference sequence). The J segment lost 7 bases and the V segment lost 5 bases, leaving 12 bases of the junction unmatched. CDR3: CSALTLAGRTNTQYF. CDR3 DNA sequence: TGCAGTGCTTTAACACTAGCGGGGAGAACAAATACGCAGTATTTT.

This clonotype was seen many times. The V and J genes are TRBV6-6 and TRBJ2-1; no definite D call. The CDR3 spans 12 residues. Trimming took off 2 bases at V and 3 bases at J, with 2 bases between the two ends. The germline V gene has CDR1 MNHNY and CDR2 SVGAGI (reference sequence). The CDR3 here is CASSYNYNEQFF. CDR3 DNA sequence: TGTGCCAGCAGTTACAACTACAATGAGCAGTTCTTC.

This clonotype was counted a few times. The chain has TRBV12-3 or TRBV12-4 and TRBJ2-7; 11 bases match TRBD2. The CDR3 spans 16 residues. The V segment lost 5 bases and the J segment 7 bases; nucleotides outside the gene matches: 13. DNA of the CDR3: TGTGCCAGCAGTCCCAATAGGGTAGCGGGAGGGTGGGAGCAGTACTTC. It specifies CASSPNRVAGGWEQYF.

The chain employs TRBV30 and TRBJ2-7; 7 bases are a match to TRBD2. This CDR3 is built from 14 residues. V lost 3 bases, J lost 5 bases, and 10 bases stayed unmatched. Germline lookup yields CDR1 GTSNPN and CDR2 SVGIG (reference sequence). CDR3 sequence (DNA): TGTGCCTGGAGGTACGAGGGAGGGATTGACGAGCAGTACTTC. Translation gives CAWRYEGGIDEQYF.